This entry lists 17 T cell receptor beta chains sequenced from one sample in a study of T cell responses to AZD1222 COVID-19 vaccine. Produced via immunoSEQ multiplex PCR; TCRdb's table is partial and in-frame only. The sample records roughly 96,000 clones, around 89% being singletons. This sample comprised peripheral blood, obtained 28 days after the second AZD1222 dose. Every receptor here comes from an adult who received the AZD1222 COVID-19 vaccine.

A single count supports this clone. The rearrangement links TRBV13 to TRBJ1-1, with D maybe TRBD1 (6 bases). Germline V CDR1 and CDR2: PRHDT, FYEKMQ (reference sequence). Trimming stripped 8 bases from V and 0 bases from J, with 16 bases between. The CDR3 extends over 15 amino acids. DNA for the CDR3: TGTGCCAGCCGCCAGGAGGGACAACTGAACACTGAAGCTTTCTTT. As protein: CASRQEGQLNTEAFF. The full variable domain, its missing parts supplied by reference TRBV13 and TRBJ1-1, is AAGVIQSPRHLIKEKRETATLKCYPIPRHDTVYWYQQGPGQDPQFLISFYEKMQSDKGSIPDRFSAQQFSDYHSELNMSSLELGDSALYFCASRQEGQLNTEAFFGQGTRLTVV.

This sequence joins TRBV11-2 and TRBJ1-1, with D perhaps TRBD1 (5 bases). Germline V CDR1 and CDR2: SGHAT, FQNNGV. The CDR3 extends over 14 amino acids. Trimming cost V 3 bases and J 3 bases, with 11 bases left between them. The CDR3 DNA reads TGTGCCAGCAGCTTGGGACGAGCGGACACTGAAGCTTTCTTT. Translating gives CASSLGRADTEAFF.

The chain combines TRBV4-3 with TRBJ1-2; no reliable D call. This CDR3 contains 15 residues. The V gene's germline CDR1 is LGHNA and CDR2 YSLEER. Deletions cut 0 bases from V and 5 bases from J, with 13 bases between. The CDR3 spells CASSQDPTRPYGYTF. CDR3 DNA: TGCGCCAGCAGCCAAGATCCGACACGTCCATATGGCTACACCTTC.

The gene calls are TRBV9 and TRBJ1-4; D is ambiguous. Germline V lookup: CDR1 SGDLS, CDR2 YYNGEE. The CDR3 extends over 16 amino acids. V lost 4 bases and J 8 bases, leaving 21 bases between the germline ends. CDR3 DNA: TGTGCCAGCAGCCCCCTGGGTGGGAACAAGGGAGAAAAACTGTTTTTT. Translating gives CASSPLGGNKGEKLFF.

The J gene is TRBJ2-2, the V gene TRBV28, with 8 positions matching TRBD2. The length of the CDR3 is 13 residues. CDR1 and CDR2 from the germline V gene are MDHEN and SYDVKM. Written as DNA, the CDR3 is TGTGTCCCGTACGGGAGGGGCACCGGGGAGCTGTTTTTT. It encodes CVPYGRGTGELFF. Variable domain in full (rest from reference TRBV28 and TRBJ2-2): DVKVTQSSRYLVKRTGEKVFLECVQDMDHENMFWYRQDPGLGLRLIYFSYDVKMKEKGDIPEGYSVSREKKERFSLILESASTNQTSMYLCVPYGRGTGELFFGEGSRLTVL.

The chain carries TRBV7-2 and TRBJ2-5; D possibly matches TRBD1 or TRBD2 (7 bases each). The V end was cut by 10 bases, the J end by 7 bases, with 25 bases between. The germline CDR1 and CDR2 sequences are SGHTA and FQGNSA. CDR3 length: 15 residues. As DNA, the CDR3 is TGTGCCACCGGGGAGGGGGCAGCCTACCGGCGGACCCAGTACTTC. It specifies CATGEGAAYRRTQYF.

There are a few counts of this clone. V gene TRBV19 combines with J gene TRBJ1-1; D is unresolved. V shed 5 bases and J shed 0 bases, with 10 bases lying between them. Germline CDR1 reads LNHDA; CDR2 reads SQIVND (reference sequence). CDR3 size: 14 residues. The CDR3 spells CASSPPGVNTEAFF. CDR3 in DNA: TGTGCCAGTAGTCCACCCGGAGTGAACACTGAAGCTTTCTTT.

The CDR3 loop is CASSLEGASNTEAFF. The DNA for the CDR3 is TGTGCCAGCAGCCTAGAGGGGGCTTCGAACACTGAAGCTTTCTTT. The chain joins TRBV3-1 (or the pseudogene TRBV3-2) to TRBJ1-1, with 7 bases that match TRBD1. Germline loops: CDR1 LGHDT, CDR2 YNNKEL (reference sequence). Germline trimming cut 4 bases from V and 1 base from J; bases unmatched to any gene: 6. The CDR3 is 15 amino acids.

V usage is TRBV25-1 and J usage is TRBJ2-7, with D tentatively TRBD2 (5 bases). The V end was cut by 6 bases, the J end by 1 base, with 16 bases between. CDR1 MGHDK and CDR2 SYGVNS come from the germline V gene. This CDR3 has 15 residues. CDR3 amino acids: CASRRSGPGSYEQYF. CDR3 bases: TGTGCCAGCAGAAGATCCGGGCCGGGGTCCTACGAGCAGTACTTC.

The genes are TRBV6-5 and TRBJ1-1; no definite D call. Germline lookup yields CDR1 MNHEY and CDR2 SVGAGI. The CDR3 consists of 13 residues. Trimming stripped 4 bases from V and 6 bases from J, with 12 bases between. CDR3 in amino acids: CASSSHSEAEAFF. The CDR3 bases are TGTGCCAGCAGTTCCCACTCCGAGGCTGAAGCTTTCTTT.

The chain recombines TRBV5-6 with TRBJ1-5; D might be TRBD1 (6 bases). The CDR3 spans 15 residues. Trimming left V 3 bases short and J 0 bases short, with 10 bases between. Germline V gene data show CDR1 as SGHDT and CDR2 as YYEEEE. CDR3 DNA: TGTGCCAGCAGCTGGGGACATTTTAGCAATCAGCCCCAGCATTTT. This encodes CASSWGHFSNQPQHF.

This clone occurred a few times. As DNA, the CDR3 is TGCGCCAGCAGCCTGACTAGCGGGGGGGCACTGTCAGATACGCAGTATTTT. Its translation: CASSLTSGGALSDTQYF. V is TRBV4-1 and J is TRBJ2-3, with 14 positions matching TRBD2. The CDR3 runs 17 residues. Germline-derived CDR1 and CDR2 are MGHRA and YSYEKL. V lost 4 bases and J lost 4; bases outside the gene matches: 7.

DNA of the CDR3: TGTGCCAGCAGCTTGTCTGAGGGAGACTATGGCTACACCTTC. Protein sequence: CASSLSEGDYGYTF. The chain joins TRBV5-6 to TRBJ1-2, with D unclear. Germline V lookup: CDR1 SGHDT, CDR2 YYEEEE. This CDR3 region has 14 residues. Trimming stripped 1 base from V and 3 bases from J, with 10 bases between.

The gene calls are TRBV7-9 and TRBJ1-5, with D possibly TRBD1 on 5 matching bases. Trimming took off 2 bases at V and 4 bases at J, with 6 bases between the two ends. CDR3 length equals 13 residues. Germline V CDR1 and CDR2: SEHNR, FQNEAQ (reference sequence). The CDR3 sequence: CASSLQGNQPQHF. CDR3 in DNA: TGTGCCAGCAGCTTACAGGGTAATCAGCCCCAGCATTTT.

The rearrangement joins TRBV30 to TRBJ1-5; D is ambiguous. Per germline, CDR1 GTSNPN and CDR2 SVGIG (reference sequence). Trimming pared 0 bases from V and 0 bases from J, leaving 6 bases between. The CDR3 runs to 14 residues. The DNA for the CDR3 is TGTGCCTGGAGTGTCGGGTATAGCAATCAGCCCCAGCATTTT. As protein: CAWSVGYSNQPQHF.

The chain recombines TRBV12-3 or TRBV12-4 with TRBJ1-2; 7 bases map to TRBD1. J was trimmed by 7 bases and V by 3 bases; bases with no gene match: 2. The CDR3 covers 12 residues. The CDR3, as DNA: TGTGCCAGCAGTTTCTACAGGGGTGGCTACACCTTC. Translating gives CASSFYRGGYTF.

This chain connects TRBV3-1 (or the pseudogene TRBV3-2) to TRBJ2-2; 7 bases align to TRBD2. This CDR3 is built from 14 residues. With V trimmed by 1 base and J by 4 bases, 0 bases remained unmatched. Germline assignment: CDR1 LGHDT and CDR2 YNNKEL (reference sequence). The CDR3 protein is CASSQGTSTGELFF. CDR3 in DNA: TGTGCCAGCAGCCAAGGGACTAGCACCGGGGAGCTGTTTTTT.